This TCR beta chain was recovered during a study of cytomegalovirus exposure and HLA in healthy donors (dated by TCRdb to 2017 to 2019). Some background on the complete study: An earlier analysis of roughly 500 of the donors reported 250 to 350 Gb of sequence data and 117 million unique TCR beta sequences from roughly 200 million T cells. To decide whether each TCR beta V gene segment behaved as functional or pseudogenic, an earlier analysis of fewer than 750 of the donors relied on high-throughput TCR beta sequencing. Five DR-DQ haplotypes were treated as single units for association and clustering because of strong linkage in the cohort. A later analysis re-analyzed previously published TCR beta repertoires from about 730 donors and added high-resolution HLA genotyping to study TCR occurrence patterns. A separate validation cohort of roughly 130 different subjects was used in addition to the 666-subject first cohort. Donor age, sex, ethnicity and CMV serostatus were compiled alongside the repertoire data. A later genetic analysis used genome-wide SNP genotypes for about three fifths of the 666 donors, treating that subset as a discovery cohort. The T cell repertoires of several hundred subjects were profiled by immunosequencing and related to cytomegalovirus serostatus. High-throughput TCR immunosequencing, statistical association of individual TCRs with disease status, and machine learning were combined to predict cytomegalovirus infection status. The number of typed donors differed by locus: about 620-630 for A, B, C, DRB1 and DQB1; 522 for DQA1; about 600 for DPA1; and about 470 for DPB1. Across 300 to 500 genotyped donors of the cohort, an average of approximately 220,000 unique TCR beta nucleotide sequences per donor were sequenced, and roughly a sixth of those sequences were non-productive. In the later analysis, no new phenotypic data were used to find candidate immune exposures; instead, reliance was placed on TCR beta sequences and their occurrence across donors. Every repertoire in the discovery cohort had been generated on one and the same sequencing platform. The study was designed to test whether signatures of past pathogen exposure could be identified by cataloging public T cell receptors. Among the approximately 400 genotyped donors, roughly 80% belonged to the genetic ancestry cluster associated with self-reported Caucasian donors. Both class I and class II loci were covered by HLA typing, at four-digit resolution. An early release covering around 630 HLA-typed donors comprised about 300 gigabases of sequencing data and around 86 million unique TCR sequences.

In the case of this clone: Which antigen it targets is not known. No qualities accompany the bases; no much larger clone lies one base away.

What the work shows at the level of the full study, not this receptor alone: The cohort was sequenced for TCR beta chains only, and without alpha or paired-chain data the features that could be detected were limited. An association between a missense DCLRE1C variant and V-gene and J-gene trimming of TCR beta chains was found in a later genetic analysis and replicated in an independent cohort. The authors suggested that the approach could potentially be extended to other disease states and immunological phenotypes. The classifier was reported to diagnose cytomegalovirus status with high specificity and sensitivity in both the original cohort and the validation cohort. An earlier analysis of approximately 540 of the donors showed that most TCR beta V segments appeared in productive rearrangements either about 87% or about 30% of the time, which broadly matched IMGT annotations. While some public TCRs were present in many individuals, most TCR sequences turned up only very rarely across donors. According to a later genetic analysis, donors in an Asian-associated ancestry cluster had fewer N-insertions in productive TCRs than the approximately 700-donor mean. Most CMV-associated TCR beta chains appeared to be HLA-restricted in a later analysis, and the HLA associations seemed to be driven largely by CMV exposure. Because counts were too low, about 18 rarely observed V segments, including chromosome 9 orphons, were excluded from the earlier analysis of several hundred of the donors. A cluster of highly shared sequence variants was judged likely to be a technical artifact of the sequencing pipeline. In a later analysis, the rate of TCR association differed among HLA loci, with DRB1 alleles having the most associated TCRs and HLA-C alleles having the fewest. A further reported finding was that TCR beta sequences accurately predicted the HLA-A and HLA-B alleles for most subjects in the first cohort. A few of the identified cytomegalovirus-associated TCR beta chains were confirmed in vitro to be specific for cytomegalovirus antigens. HLA typing was unavailable for some donors at each locus, so association tests used only the typed subset. Compared with equally common non-associated chains, HLA-associated TCR beta chains in a later analysis were more clonally expanded and had lower generation probabilities. Assigning TCR associations to individual alleles was difficult when HLA alleles, especially DR and DQ, strongly co-occurred. Sequencing depth was assumed to be roughly uniform across donors in the presence/absence analyses, though that assumption may not hold. At a false discovery rate of 0.05, a later analysis linked 15,000 to 20,000 TCR beta sequences to specific HLA alleles. Linkage disequilibrium might explain the correlated functional status among segregating V segments, but an unknown experimental factor could not be ruled out. The only immune exposure information available for the cohort was CMV serostatus. A total of about 150 TCR beta chains were listed by the study as associated with cytomegalovirus. Because the 87-base-pair reads could not distinguish some IMGT-functional V segments, including TRBV6-2 and TRBV6-3, those segments were excluded. In a later analysis, several top co-occurrence clusters were reported to appear linked to parvovirus B19, influenza, CMV and Epstein-Barr virus.

Inclusive of the bounding cysteine and phenylalanine, the CDR3 is 13 residues long. The retained sequence is limited to the CDR3, 39 bases, with the frame set at the first base. V and J are trimmed by 4 bases and 0 bases, and the gene matches miss 2 bases of the junction. As encoded in the germline V gene, CDR1 is SQVTM while CDR2 is ANQGSEA. Library prep was done by the immunoSEQ multiplex PCR assay. For the multiplex PCR, a mixture combining 60 forward primers for TCR Vbeta segments and 13 reverse primers for TCR Jbeta segments was used. Amplification of the CDR3 region of rearranged TCR beta genes was performed with a multiplex PCR assay on genomic DNA. On the Illumina HiSeq System, the amplified TCR beta libraries were sequenced as 87-base-pair reads. Per the original workflow: A later analysis counted about 76 million unique TCR beta chains across the 700 or so repertoires, and roughly 11 million of these chains were shared by at least two donors. Raw reads were error-corrected and collapsed into unique sequences by a nearest-neighbor algorithm in which closely related sequences were merged to remove PCR and sequencing errors. Alignment of CDR3 sequences to IMGT reference sequences was used to assign V, D and J gene segments. For a sequence to be retained, at least a six-nucleotide match to both a V gene segment and a J gene segment was required. A rearrangement was called productive if the CDR3 had no stop codons and remained in frame with V and J, and every other rearrangement was called non-productive. Following IMGT convention, CDR3 was defined as the stretch from the second conserved V-encoded cysteine to the conserved J-encoded phenylalanine. The earlier analysis of 587 of the donors excluded sequences that lacked an unambiguous match to a single V gene segment. An earlier analysis of 500 to 600 of the donors classified V segments as functional when productive rearrangements were above 56.7% and as segregating when the standard deviation between donors was above 5%. A statistical classification framework was developed to diagnose cytomegalovirus status using the catalog of TCR beta chain sequences. In a later analysis, V and J genes were assigned by comparing TCR nucleotide sequences against IMGT/GENE-DB human TR gene sequences. Using the TCRdist pipeline, a later analysis assigned CDR3 sequences along with most-parsimonious VDJ recombination scenarios. In a later analysis, every TCR beta chain was defined by the combination of its CDR3 amino acid sequence and its V-gene family, and reads without a unique V-gene family were dropped. As a way to deal with suspected cross-contamination and a sequencing artifact, a later analysis dropped hundreds of nucleotide sequences that were highly shared and had low generation probability. For each public chain, a later analysis derived a clonal expansion index from normalized ranks of inferred template counts within each repertoire. In a later analysis, generation probabilities were computed with a VDJ recombination model fitted to out-of-frame rearrangements, and the resulting probabilities were checked against IGoR. A later analysis scored TCR-TCR, TCR-HLA and TCR-CMV co-occurrence with hypergeometric tests, applying a repertoire-size bias correction to TCR pairs. False discovery rates were estimated in a later analysis by permuting HLA or CMV assignments 20 times. In a later analysis, co-occurring TCRs were grouped using DBSCAN, with TCRdist sequence similarity added in when clustering inside HLA-allele-positive subsets. Repertoires with fewer than 30,000 or more than 120,000 public chains were left out of co-occurrence clustering, as were a few repertoires with anomalous nucleotide sharing. Entries here come from immuneACCESS through TCRdb and include only in-frame sequences with V and J called. Some clones fail to appear in such tables; in the studies checked, an unresolved V gene covers under half of the shortfall, and the cause of the remainder is unknown. That table supplies the V and J calls and clone size; D and trimming were determined from the DNA. In all, the sample holds under 150,000 clones, and roughly 80% of those were seen once. The biggest ten clones account for 1.5% to 2% of the sample.

In total, just over 650 healthy bone marrow donors made up the cohort. At the time of sampling, every cohort member was nominally healthy, though immune exposures that went unrecorded were likely present. The donor was CMV seronegative and was included in the group of several hundred seronegative cohort members. A peripheral blood sample was collected from each donor, and TCR beta sequencing was performed on peripheral blood mononuclear cells. The Qiagen DNeasy Blood Extraction Kit was used to extract genomic DNA from the blood cell samples. The sample comprised PBMCs. The clonotype comes from a middle-aged woman in good health and CMV-seronegative. The sequence is built from TRBV29-1 and TRBJ1-1, with 7 bases matching TRBD1. The sequenced DNA is TGCAGCGTTGGGGACAGATTGAACACTGAAGCTTTCTTT. It codes for CSVGDRLNTEAFF.